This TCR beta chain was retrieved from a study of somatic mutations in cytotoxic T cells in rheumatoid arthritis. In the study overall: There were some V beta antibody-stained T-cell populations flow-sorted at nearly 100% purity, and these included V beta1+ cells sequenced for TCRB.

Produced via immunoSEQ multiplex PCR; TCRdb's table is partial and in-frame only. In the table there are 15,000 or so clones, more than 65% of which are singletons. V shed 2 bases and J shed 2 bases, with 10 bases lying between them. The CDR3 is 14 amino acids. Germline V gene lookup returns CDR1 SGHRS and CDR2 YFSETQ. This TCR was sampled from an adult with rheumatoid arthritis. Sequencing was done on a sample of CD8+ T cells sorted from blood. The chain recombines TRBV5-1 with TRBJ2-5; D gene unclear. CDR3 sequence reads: CASSLYNSQETQYF. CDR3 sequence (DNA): TGCGCCAGCAGCTTATACAACAGTCAAGAGACCCAGTACTTC.